This TCR beta chain was recovered during a study of blood T cells in healthy people across ages. Then a second PCR, running about 7 to 11 cycles, was carried out with a sample-barcoded 5' primer and a J-beta primer mix. TCRdb re-called the 5' RACE reads with MiXCR, one entry per CDR3 protein. The sample lists about 1.4 million distinct CDR3 sequences, around 59% occurring once. Each donor supplied 7.5 to 10 milliliters of peripheral blood. Total RNA was extracted at no less than 6 micrograms per sample. This CDR3 has 9 amino acids. From germline, CDR1 is DFQATT and CDR2 SNEGSKA (reference sequence). The sample was blood. The chain joins TRBV20-1 to TRBJ2-3; D is unclear. This sequence originates from a man younger than 35 in good health. The CDR3 region is CSPWGTQYF. CDR3 nucleotide sequence: TGCAGCCCCTGGGGTACGCAGTATTTT.